This is a list of T cell receptor beta chains from one sample in a study of beta chain features in type 1 diabetes. TCRdb's copy holds only in-frame clones and misses some; the assay was immunoSEQ multiplex PCR. The sample yields about 160,000 clones, roughly 8% seen once. The source material was central memory CD4+ T cells from blood. These receptors were taken from a man aged 18 to 35 with type 1 diabetes. The CDR3 runs from the conserved cysteine through the conserved F or W. A D gene is named only where the DNA matches it firmly. Size is omitted from some rows. Given values are once, few, many or a class for expanded clones.

CDR3aa | CDR3nt | d_gene | len | abundance | j_gene | v_gene
CASSYGPLRETQYF | TGTGCCAGCAGTTATGGTCCCTTACGGGAGACCCAGTACTTC | - | 14 | few | TRBJ2-5 | TRBV27
CASSRGTDSGANVLTF | TGTGCCAGCAGCCGCGGGACGGACTCTGGGGCCAACGTCCTGACTTTC | - | 16 | few | TRBJ2-6 | TRBV5-4
CASRKGGDNQPQHF | TGTGCCAGCAGGAAGGGGGGGGATAATCAGCCCCAGCATTTT | - | 14 | few | TRBJ1-5 | TRBV7-9
CASSLKTSGGTQHTQYF | TGTGCCAGCAGCCTCAAAACTAGCGGGGGAACGCAGCATACGCAGTATTTT | TRBD2 | 17 | few | TRBJ2-3 | TRBV7-2
CASSLVLYTEAFF | TGTGCCAGCAGCTTAGTTCTGTACACTGAAGCTTTCTTT | - | 13 | - | TRBJ1-1 | TRBV7-2
CASSLGQGGTYGYTF | TGTGCCAGCAGCTTAGGACAGGGTGGGACTTATGGCTACACCTTC | TRBD1 | 15 | few | TRBJ1-2 | TRBV11-2
CASSSSGGARGYTF | TGTGCCAGCAGCTCCTCCGGGGGGGCGAGGGGCTACACCTTC | - | 14 | - | TRBJ1-2 | TRBV5-4
CAWMQGLAGPRHEQYF | TGTGCCTGGATGCAGGGGCTGGCGGGCCCTCGCCACGAGCAGTACTTC | - | 16 | few | TRBJ2-7 | TRBV30
CASSMYGRGADNEQFF | TGTGCCAGCAGCATGTATGGGCGGGGGGCCGACAATGAGCAGTTCTTC | TRBD2 | 16 | - | TRBJ2-1 | TRBV28
CASSQESNSGVSAYEQYF | TGCGCCAGCAGCCAAGAATCAAACTCGGGAGTTTCAGCCTACGAGCAGTACTTC | - | 18 | few | TRBJ2-7 | TRBV4-1
CASHTGGTQTQYF | TGTGCCAGCCATACAGGGGGCACACAGACCCAGTACTTC | TRBD1 | 13 | - | TRBJ2-5 | TRBV5-4
CAGINRVAYNEQFF | TGTGCCGGGATAAACAGGGTAGCCTACAATGAGCAGTTCTTC | - | 14 | - | TRBJ2-1 | TRBV7-2
CASSLGQYNEQFF | TGCGCCAGCAGCTTGGGGCAGTACAATGAGCAGTTCTTC | - | 13 | few | TRBJ2-1 | TRBV5-1
CASSYGTGDGGYTF | TGTGCCAGCAGTTATGGGACAGGGGACGGGGGCTACACCTTC | TRBD1 | 14 | few | TRBJ1-2 | TRBV6-6
CASSPPAGISWGEQYF | TGTGCCAGCTCACCCCCCGCGGGGATCAGCTGGGGCGAGCAGTACTTC | - | 16 | - | TRBJ2-7 | TRBV18
CASAQETGQPHEQYF | TGTGCCAGTGCCCAGGAAACGGGACAGCCCCACGAGCAGTACTTC | - | 15 | few | TRBJ2-7 | TRBV21-1
CASSQSGRAVGTDTQYF | TGTGCCAGCAGCCAGAGCGGGAGGGCCGTTGGCACAGATACGCAGTATTTT | TRBD2 | 17 | - | TRBJ2-3 | TRBV4-2
CASSPDLYNEQFF | TGTGCCAGCTCACCAGACTTATACAATGAGCAGTTCTTC | - | 13 | few | TRBJ2-1 | TRBV18
CASSFGLAGGPPQETQYF | TGTGCCAGCAGTTTCGGACTAGCGGGGGGGCCCCCCCAAGAGACCCAGTACTTC | TRBD2 | 18 | few | TRBJ2-5 | TRBV27
CASSVSTSGRGETQYF | TGTGCCAGCAGCGTTTCTACTAGCGGGAGAGGGGAGACCCAGTACTTC | TRBD2 | 16 | - | TRBJ2-5 | TRBV9
CASTVGQGGYEQYF | TGTGCCAGCACCGTAGGACAGGGGGGGTACGAGCAGTACTTC | TRBD1 | 14 | - | TRBJ2-7 | TRBV6-1
CASSHRETSEKLFF | TGCGCCAGCAGCCACCGGGAGACTTCGGAAAAACTGTTTTTT | - | 14 | - | TRBJ1-4 | TRBV7-2
CASSNWQGGGNTIYF | TGTGCCAGCAGCAACTGGCAGGGTGGTGGAAACACCATATATTTT | - | 15 | few | TRBJ1-3 | TRBV6-5
CASSQRVAGNTGELFF | TGTGCCAGCAGCCAAAGGGTAGCGGGGAACACCGGGGAGCTGTTTTTT | TRBD2 | 16 | few | TRBJ2-2 | TRBV14
CASSPGGAPKMQYF | TGTGCCAGCAGTCCGGGGGGGGCCCCCAAGATGCAGTACTTC | TRBD2 | 14 | few | TRBJ2-7 | TRBV5-4